A selection of T cell receptor beta chains follows, all from one sample in a study of cytomegalovirus exposure and HLA in healthy donors. Assay: immunoSEQ multiplex PCR; the TCRdb copy retains only in-frame clones and omits some. The sample contains about 94,000 clones, about three fifths of which appear only once. Sequencing used PBMCs. These receptors originate from a man in his thirties or forties in good health and CMV-seronegative. Both conserved end residues are part of each CDR3. The order of the fields is V gene, clone size, D gene, J gene, CDR3 protein, CDR3 DNA. The D gene is left open where the match is weak. Rows may omit the clone size; those that give it use once, few, many or a size class.

TRBV9	few	.	TRBJ1-1	CASSVGGGSAEAFF	TGTGCCAGCAGCGTAGGCGGGGGATCGGCTGAAGCTTTCTTT
TRBV6-6	.	.	TRBJ1-3	CASSYGLENTIYF	TGTGCCAGCAGTTACGGACTGGAAAACACCATATATTTT
TRBV11-3	.	.	TRBJ2-1	CASSLGDGFGDPSYNEQFF	TGTGCCAGCAGCTTAGGGGATGGGTTCGGGGATCCTTCCTACAATGAGCAGTTCTTC
TRBV5-1	.	.	TRBJ2-7	CASSLDRRVSYEQYF	TGCGCCAGCAGCTTGGACAGGCGAGTTTCCTACGAGCAGTACTTC
TRBV25-1	.	.	TRBJ1-6	CASSELGGSYNSPLHF	TGTGCCAGCAGTGAATTAGGGGGCTCCTATAATTCACCCCTCCACTTT
TRBV4-2	.	.	TRBJ1-6	CASSGEAGVGSPLHF	TGTGCCAGCAGCGGCGAGGCGGGGGTGGGTTCACCCCTCCACTTT
TRBV5-6	once	.	TRBJ2-7	CASSFGFSYEQYF	TGTGCCAGCAGTTTTGGCTTCTCCTACGAGCAGTACTTC
TRBV6-1	few	.	TRBJ1-4	CASSRTETNEKLFF	TGTGCCAGCAGCCGGACAGAGACTAATGAAAAACTGTTTTTT
TRBV28	.	.	TRBJ1-1	CASRNRALNTEAFF	TGTGCCAGCAGAAACAGGGCGTTGAACACTGAAGCTTTCTTT
TRBV19	once	.	TRBJ1-5	CASSPRGGGNQPQHF	TGTGCCAGTAGTCCTAGGGGTGGGGGCAATCAGCCTCAGCATTTT
TRBV5-4	.	.	TRBJ2-5	CASSRLGGSVRETQYF	TGTGCCAGCAGCCGTTTGGGGGGATCCGTAAGAGAGACCCAGTACTTC
TRBV28	.	.	TRBJ1-1	CASSLWGTNTEAFF	TGTGCCAGCAGTTTATGGGGCACGAACACTGAAGCTTTCTTT
TRBV19	few	.	TRBJ1-2	CASSISLGVDGYTF	TGTGCCAGTAGTATTTCGCTAGGGGTTGATGGCTACACCTTC
TRBV19	few	.	TRBJ1-5	CASSGRAGQPQHF	TGTGCCAGTTCTGGGAGGGCTGGTCAGCCCCAGCATTTT
TRBV19	few	.	TRBJ2-1	CASMRRGYNEQFF	TGTGCCAGTATGAGGAGGGGATACAATGAGCAGTTCTTC